This TCR beta chain appears in the sequencing data of a study of blood T cells in healthy people across ages. General study points: Since the PBMCs were unsorted, naive and antigen-experienced cells could not be conclusively compared.

A sample-barcoded 5' primer and a J-beta primer mix were used in a second PCR of about 6 to 11 cycles. TCRdb reprocessed the 5' RACE reads via MiXCR and lists one record per CDR3 protein. The data show about 930,000 distinct CDR3 sequences, 25% to 30% seen once. Researchers isolated at least 6 million PBMCs per sample. The CDR3 contains 16 residues. Many counts were recorded for this clonotype. Its antigen is as yet unknown. This same sample was also part of a study on T cells of mothers and their children. That publication notes: In cDNA synthesis, all of the extracted RNA was used at around 1.4 ug per 15 ul. The data showed no persistent microchimeric T cell clones.

The sequenced material came from blood. V and J are TRBV21-1 and TRBJ2-5. TRBV21-1 is an annotated pseudogene. The receptor's source is a woman between 40 and 55 years old in good health. The CDR3 coding sequence is TGTGCCAGCGAGGTTGAGCAGGTCCGGAAAGGAGAGACCCAGTACTTC. Translation gives CASEVEQVRKGETQYF.